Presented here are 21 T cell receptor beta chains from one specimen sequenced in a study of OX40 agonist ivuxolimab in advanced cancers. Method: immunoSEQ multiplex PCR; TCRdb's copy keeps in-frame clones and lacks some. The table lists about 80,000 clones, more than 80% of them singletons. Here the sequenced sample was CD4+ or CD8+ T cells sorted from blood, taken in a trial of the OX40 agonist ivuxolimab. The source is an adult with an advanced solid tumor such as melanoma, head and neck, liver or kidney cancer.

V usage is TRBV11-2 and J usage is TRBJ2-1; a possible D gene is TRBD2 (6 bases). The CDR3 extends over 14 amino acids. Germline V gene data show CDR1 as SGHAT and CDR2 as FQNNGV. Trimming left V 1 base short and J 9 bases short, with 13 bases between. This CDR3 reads CASSLVNFGGEQFF. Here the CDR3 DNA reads TGTGCCAGCAGCTTAGTCAACTTCGGGGGTGAGCAGTTCTTC.

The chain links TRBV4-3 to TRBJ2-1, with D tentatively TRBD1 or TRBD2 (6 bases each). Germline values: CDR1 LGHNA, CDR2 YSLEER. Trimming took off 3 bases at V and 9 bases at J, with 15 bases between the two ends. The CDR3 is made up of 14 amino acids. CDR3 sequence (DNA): TGCGCCAGCAGCCAGACGGGGGCGGTAGGTGAGCAGTTCTTC. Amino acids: CASSQTGAVGEQFF.

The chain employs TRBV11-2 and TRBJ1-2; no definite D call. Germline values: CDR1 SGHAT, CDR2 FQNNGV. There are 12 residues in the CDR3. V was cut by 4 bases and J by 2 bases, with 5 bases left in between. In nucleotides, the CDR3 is TGTGCCAGCAGCTATGAAAACTATGGCTACACCTTC. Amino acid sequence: CASSYENYGYTF.

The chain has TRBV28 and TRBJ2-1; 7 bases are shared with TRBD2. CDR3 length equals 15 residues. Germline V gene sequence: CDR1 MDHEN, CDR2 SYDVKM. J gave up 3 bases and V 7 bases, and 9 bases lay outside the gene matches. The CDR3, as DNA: TGTGCCAGCAAACTCGGGGGGAGTAACTACAATGAGCAGTTCTTC. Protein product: CASKLGGSNYNEQFF.

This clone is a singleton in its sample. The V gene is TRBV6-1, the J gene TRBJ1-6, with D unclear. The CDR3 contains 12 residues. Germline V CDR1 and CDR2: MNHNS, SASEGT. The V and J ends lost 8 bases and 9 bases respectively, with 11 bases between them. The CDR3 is CASEEVFSPLHF. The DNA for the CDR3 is TGTGCCAGCGAGGAGGTTTTTTCACCCCTCCACTTT.

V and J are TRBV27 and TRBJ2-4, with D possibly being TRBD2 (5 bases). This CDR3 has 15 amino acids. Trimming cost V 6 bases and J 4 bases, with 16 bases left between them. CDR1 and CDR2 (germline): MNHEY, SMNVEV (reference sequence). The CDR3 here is CASRSGTVAKNIQYF. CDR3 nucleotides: TGTGCCAGCAGGAGCGGTACAGTAGCTAAAAACATTCAGTACTTC.

As DNA, the CDR3 is TGTGCCAGCAGCTTCGCGGTGAAAGAGACCCAGTACTTC. Amino acid sequence: CASSFAVKETQYF. The rearrangement uses TRBV7-9 and TRBJ2-5; no reliable D call. Trimming took off 3 bases at V and 3 bases at J, with 8 bases between the two ends. This CDR3 contains 13 residues. Germline assignment: CDR1 SEHNR and CDR2 FQNEAQ (reference sequence). The whole variable domain, remainder taken from reference TRBV7-9 and TRBJ2-5, is DTGVSQNPRHKITKRGQNVTFRCDPISEHNRLYWYRQTLGQGPEFLTYFQNEAQLEKSRLLSDRFSAERPKGSFSTLEIQRTEQGDSAMYLCASSFAVKETQYFGPGTRLLVL.

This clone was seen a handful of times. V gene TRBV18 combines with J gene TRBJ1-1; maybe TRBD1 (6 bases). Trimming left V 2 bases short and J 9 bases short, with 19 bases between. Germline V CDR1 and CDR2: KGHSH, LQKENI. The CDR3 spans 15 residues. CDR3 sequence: CASSPIQGTGQKAFF. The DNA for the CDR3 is TGTGCCAGCTCACCAATTCAGGGGACGGGGCAAAAAGCTTTCTTT.

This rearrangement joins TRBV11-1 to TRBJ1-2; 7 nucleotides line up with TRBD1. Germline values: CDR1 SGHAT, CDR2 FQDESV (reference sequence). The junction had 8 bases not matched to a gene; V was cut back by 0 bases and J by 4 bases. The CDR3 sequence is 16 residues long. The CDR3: CASSLARPGQTYGYTF. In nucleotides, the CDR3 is TGTGCCAGCAGCTTAGCGAGACCGGGACAGACCTATGGCTACACCTTC. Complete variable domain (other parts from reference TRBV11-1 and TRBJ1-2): EAEVAQSPRYKITEKSQAVAFWCDPISGHATLYWYRQILGQGPELLVQFQDESVVDDSQLPKDRFSAERLKGVDSTLKIQPAELGDSAMYLCASSLARPGQTYGYTFGSGTRLTVV.

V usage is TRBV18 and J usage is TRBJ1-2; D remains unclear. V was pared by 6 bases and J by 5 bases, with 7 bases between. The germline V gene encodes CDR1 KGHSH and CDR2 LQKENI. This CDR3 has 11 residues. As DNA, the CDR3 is TGTGCCAGCTCCTCCGTTTATGGCTACACCTTC. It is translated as CASSSVYGYTF.

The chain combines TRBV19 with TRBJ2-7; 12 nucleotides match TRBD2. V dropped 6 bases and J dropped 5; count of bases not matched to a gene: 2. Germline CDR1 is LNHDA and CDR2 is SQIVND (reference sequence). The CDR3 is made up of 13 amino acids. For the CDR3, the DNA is TGTGCCAGTAGACTAGCGGGAGGCAACGAGCAGTACTTC. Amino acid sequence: CASRLAGGNEQYF. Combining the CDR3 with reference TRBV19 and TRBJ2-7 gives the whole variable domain DGGITQSPKYLFRKEGQNVTLSCEQNLNHDAMYWYRQDPGQGLRLIYYSQIVNDFQKGDIAEGYSVSREKKESFPLTVTSAQKNPTAFYLCASRLAGGNEQYFGPGTRLTVT.

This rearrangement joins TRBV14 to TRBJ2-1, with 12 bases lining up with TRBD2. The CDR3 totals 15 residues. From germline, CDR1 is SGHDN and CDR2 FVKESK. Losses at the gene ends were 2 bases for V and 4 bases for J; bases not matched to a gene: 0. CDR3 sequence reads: CASSQTSGGYNEQFF. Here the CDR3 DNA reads TGTGCCAGCAGCCAAACTAGCGGGGGGTACAATGAGCAGTTCTTC.

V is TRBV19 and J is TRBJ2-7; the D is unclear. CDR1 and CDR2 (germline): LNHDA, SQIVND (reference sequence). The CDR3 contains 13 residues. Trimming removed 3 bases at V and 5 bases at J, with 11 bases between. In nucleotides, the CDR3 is TGTGCCAGTAGTATCTGGCAGGCCGACGAGCAGTACTTC. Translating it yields CASSIWQADEQYF.

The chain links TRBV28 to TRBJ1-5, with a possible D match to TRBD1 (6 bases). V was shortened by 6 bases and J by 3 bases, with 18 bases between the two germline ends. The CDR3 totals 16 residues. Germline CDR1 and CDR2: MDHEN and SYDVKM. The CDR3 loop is CASRVRGRGDNQPQHF. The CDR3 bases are TGTGCCAGCAGGGTCAGGGGCAGGGGAGACAATCAGCCCCAGCATTTT.

CDR3 sequence (DNA): TGTGCCAGCAGCACGAGGACGGGGAATTCACCCCTCCACTTT. The encoded protein is CASSTRTGNSPLHF. This chain uses TRBV9 with TRBJ1-6, with unresolved D. CDR1 and CDR2 from the germline V gene are SGDLS and YYNGEE. The CDR3 length is 14 residues. Trimming took off 4 bases at V and 7 bases at J, with 12 bases between the two ends.

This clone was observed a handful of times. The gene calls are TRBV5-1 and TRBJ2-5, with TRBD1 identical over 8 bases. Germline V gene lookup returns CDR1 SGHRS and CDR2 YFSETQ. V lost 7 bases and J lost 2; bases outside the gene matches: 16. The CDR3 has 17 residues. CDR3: CASAAGQGLTFQETQYF. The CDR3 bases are TGCGCCAGCGCAGCCGGACAGGGCCTTACCTTTCAAGAGACCCAGTACTTC.

The CDR3 DNA sequence: TGTGCCAGCAGCTTAGATTCTAGCGCTACCTACGAGCAGTACTTC. Translated: CASSLDSSATYEQYF. The chain recombines TRBV11-2 with TRBJ2-7, with D possibly being TRBD2 (6 bases). Germline assignment: CDR1 SGHAT and CDR2 FQNNGV. The length of the CDR3 is 15 residues. The V end lost 0 bases, the J end lost 2 bases, and 11 bases lay between the germline ends. Looking up the rest from reference TRBV11-2 and TRBJ2-7 gives the full variable domain: EAGVAQSPRYKIIEKRQSVAFWCNPISGHATLYWYQQILGQGPKLLIQFQNNGVVDDSQLPKDRFSAERLKGVDSTLKIQPAKLEDSAVYLCASSLDSSATYEQYFGPGTRLTVT.

The CDR3 DNA follows: TGTGCCAGCACCCCTGGGGCCTATGGCTACACCTTC. Translation gives CASTPGAYGYTF. The rearrangement links TRBV28 to TRBJ1-2; possible D gene TRBD1, 5 bases. The germline V gene encodes CDR1 MDHEN and CDR2 SYDVKM. The CDR3 has 12 residues. Between the trimmed V and J ends, which lost 7 bases and 4 bases, there was a span of 10 bases.

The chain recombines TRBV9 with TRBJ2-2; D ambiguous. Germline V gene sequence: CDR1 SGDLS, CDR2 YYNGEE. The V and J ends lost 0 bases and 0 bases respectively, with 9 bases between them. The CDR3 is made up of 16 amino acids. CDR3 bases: TGTGCCAGCAGCGTAGCCGTGGCTGCGAACACCGGGGAGCTGTTTTTT. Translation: CASSVAVAANTGELFF.

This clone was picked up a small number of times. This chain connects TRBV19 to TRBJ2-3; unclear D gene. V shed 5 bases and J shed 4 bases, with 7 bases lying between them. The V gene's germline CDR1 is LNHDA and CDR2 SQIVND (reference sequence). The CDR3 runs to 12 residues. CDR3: CASSLQPDTQYF. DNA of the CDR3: TGTGCCAGTAGTCTTCAACCAGATACGCAGTATTTT.

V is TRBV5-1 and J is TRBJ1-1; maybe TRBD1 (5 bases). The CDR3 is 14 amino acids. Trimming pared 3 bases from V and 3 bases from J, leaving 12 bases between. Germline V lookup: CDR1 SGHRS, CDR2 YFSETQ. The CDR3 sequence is CASSSQGDYTEAFF. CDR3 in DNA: TGCGCCAGCAGCTCTCAGGGAGATTACACTGAAGCTTTCTTT.